A selection of T cell receptor beta chains follows, all from one sample in a study of shared clonotypes between healthy human individuals. Clones were read by immunoSEQ multiplex PCR, and TCRdb kept only the in-frame ones, dropping some. The sample has over 2 million clones, roughly 90% seen once. Sequences were obtained from naive CD4+ T cells from PBMCs. All receptors come from a man younger than 35 in good health. Some clones in this sample may be carry-over from other donors' samples. The CDR3 runs from the conserved cysteine through the conserved F or W. The D gene is left open where the match is weak. Expanded clones are given a class, and other clones once, few, many or no size at all.

clone_size j_call d_call v_call cdr3_nt cdr3_aa
few TRBJ1-2 TRBD1 TRBV4-2 TGTGCCAGCAGCCAAGATGGGACAGGGGGCTATGGCTACACCTTC CASSQDGTGGYGYTF
- TRBJ2-1 - TRBV11-2 TGTGCCAGCAGCTTAGAAGCGGACAGCTCCTACAATGAGCAGTTCTTC CASSLEADSSYNEQFF
- TRBJ2-7 - TRBV7-3 TGTGCCAGCAGCCGGGGCCAGGGGCCCTACGAGCAGTACTTC CASSRGQGPYEQYF
- TRBJ2-7 - TRBV27 TGTGCCGCTTCCTTCCCCGGACAAGGAGACGAGCAGTACTTC CAASFPGQGDEQYF
- TRBJ2-7 TRBD2 TRBV28 TGTGCCAGCACCCGGCGGGAGGGCGAGCAGTACTTC CASTRREGEQYF
- TRBJ2-2 - TRBV19 TGTGCCAGTAGTATAAGGTGGACGGCAGCGAACACCGGGGAGCTGTTTTTT CASSIRWTAANTGELFF
once TRBJ2-2 - TRBV27 TGTGCCAGCACGTACAGGGAAGGGGCCGGGGAGCTGTTTTTT CASTYREGAGELFF
- TRBJ1-2 - TRBV11-3 TGTGCCAGCAGCTTATCAAGTAGTCAGATCACGGCTAACTATGGCTACACCTTC CASSLSSSQITANYGYTF
- TRBJ2-2 - TRBV7-2 TGTGCCAGCAGCTTAGGTCGGCCCGGGGAGCTGTTTTTT CASSLGRPGELFF
- TRBJ1-5 - TRBV4-3 TGCGCCAGCAGCCAAGAAGCGGGTTTCAATCAGCCCCAGCATTTT CASSQEAGFNQPQHF
- TRBJ2-4 TRBD2 TRBV28 TGTGCCAGCGCGTGGGGGGGGGAAAACATTCAGTACTTC CASAWGGENIQYF
- TRBJ2-5 - TRBV5-1 TGCGCCAGCAGCTTGGGCAGGGTATTTTTTCAAGAGACCCAGTACTTC CASSLGRVFFQETQYF
- TRBJ2-3 TRBD1 TRBV25-1 TGTGCCAGCATATATACAGGGGGCGTAGATACGCAGTATTTT CASIYTGGVDTQYF
- TRBJ2-1 TRBD2 TRBV7-3 TGTGCCAGCAGCTTAATAGCGGGACCCGTAAATGAGCAGTTCTTC CASSLIAGPVNEQFF
- TRBJ1-1 - TRBV29-1 TGCAGCGTTGTGATAACAAGGGGCACTGAAGCTTTCTTT CSVVITRGTEAFF
- TRBJ1-5 - TRBV2 TGTGCCAGCAGAGAGACGGAGTATAGCAATCAGCCCCAGCATTTT CASRETEYSNQPQHF
- TRBJ2-5 - TRBV5-4 TGTGCCAGCAGCTTGGAGGGGGGTCTCCAAGAGACCCAGTACTTC CASSLEGGLQETQYF
- TRBJ2-5 - TRBV29-1 TGCAGCGTTGAAGTTGTTCGGGAGACCCAGTACTTC CSVEVVRETQYF
- TRBJ2-5 TRBD1 TRBV6-1 TGTGCCAGCAGTGTTGTGCAGGGCAGGGGGGAGACCCAGTACTTC CASSVVQGRGETQYF
- TRBJ1-4 - TRBV19 TGTGCCACCTCGGGGCAGATCAATGAAAAACTGTTTTTT CATSGQINEKLFF
- TRBJ1-2 TRBD1 TRBV19 TGTGCCAGTAGTAGGGACAGGGGGCGCGGGGGCTACACCTTC CASSRDRGRGGYTF
- TRBJ2-5 - TRBV5-1 TGCGCCAGCAGCATTAGCGGTACCGAGACCCAGTACTTC CASSISGTETQYF
- TRBJ1-2 - TRBV11-2 TGTGCCAGCAGCTTAGATTTCGGGGGCGCCGACTATGGCTACACCTTC CASSLDFGGADYGYTF
- TRBJ1-1 - TRBV29-1 TGCAGCGTTGAATCCTACCGGGAAGCTTTCTTT CSVESYREAFF
- TRBJ2-1 - TRBV7-9 TGTGCCAGCAGCTTAGGTCCGGGAACCTATGAGCAGTTCTTC CASSLGPGTYEQFF
- TRBJ2-7 TRBD2 TRBV28 TGTGCCAGCAGCCGTCTACAGGTGGCGGGGGCCTACGAGCAGTACTTC CASSRLQVAGAYEQYF